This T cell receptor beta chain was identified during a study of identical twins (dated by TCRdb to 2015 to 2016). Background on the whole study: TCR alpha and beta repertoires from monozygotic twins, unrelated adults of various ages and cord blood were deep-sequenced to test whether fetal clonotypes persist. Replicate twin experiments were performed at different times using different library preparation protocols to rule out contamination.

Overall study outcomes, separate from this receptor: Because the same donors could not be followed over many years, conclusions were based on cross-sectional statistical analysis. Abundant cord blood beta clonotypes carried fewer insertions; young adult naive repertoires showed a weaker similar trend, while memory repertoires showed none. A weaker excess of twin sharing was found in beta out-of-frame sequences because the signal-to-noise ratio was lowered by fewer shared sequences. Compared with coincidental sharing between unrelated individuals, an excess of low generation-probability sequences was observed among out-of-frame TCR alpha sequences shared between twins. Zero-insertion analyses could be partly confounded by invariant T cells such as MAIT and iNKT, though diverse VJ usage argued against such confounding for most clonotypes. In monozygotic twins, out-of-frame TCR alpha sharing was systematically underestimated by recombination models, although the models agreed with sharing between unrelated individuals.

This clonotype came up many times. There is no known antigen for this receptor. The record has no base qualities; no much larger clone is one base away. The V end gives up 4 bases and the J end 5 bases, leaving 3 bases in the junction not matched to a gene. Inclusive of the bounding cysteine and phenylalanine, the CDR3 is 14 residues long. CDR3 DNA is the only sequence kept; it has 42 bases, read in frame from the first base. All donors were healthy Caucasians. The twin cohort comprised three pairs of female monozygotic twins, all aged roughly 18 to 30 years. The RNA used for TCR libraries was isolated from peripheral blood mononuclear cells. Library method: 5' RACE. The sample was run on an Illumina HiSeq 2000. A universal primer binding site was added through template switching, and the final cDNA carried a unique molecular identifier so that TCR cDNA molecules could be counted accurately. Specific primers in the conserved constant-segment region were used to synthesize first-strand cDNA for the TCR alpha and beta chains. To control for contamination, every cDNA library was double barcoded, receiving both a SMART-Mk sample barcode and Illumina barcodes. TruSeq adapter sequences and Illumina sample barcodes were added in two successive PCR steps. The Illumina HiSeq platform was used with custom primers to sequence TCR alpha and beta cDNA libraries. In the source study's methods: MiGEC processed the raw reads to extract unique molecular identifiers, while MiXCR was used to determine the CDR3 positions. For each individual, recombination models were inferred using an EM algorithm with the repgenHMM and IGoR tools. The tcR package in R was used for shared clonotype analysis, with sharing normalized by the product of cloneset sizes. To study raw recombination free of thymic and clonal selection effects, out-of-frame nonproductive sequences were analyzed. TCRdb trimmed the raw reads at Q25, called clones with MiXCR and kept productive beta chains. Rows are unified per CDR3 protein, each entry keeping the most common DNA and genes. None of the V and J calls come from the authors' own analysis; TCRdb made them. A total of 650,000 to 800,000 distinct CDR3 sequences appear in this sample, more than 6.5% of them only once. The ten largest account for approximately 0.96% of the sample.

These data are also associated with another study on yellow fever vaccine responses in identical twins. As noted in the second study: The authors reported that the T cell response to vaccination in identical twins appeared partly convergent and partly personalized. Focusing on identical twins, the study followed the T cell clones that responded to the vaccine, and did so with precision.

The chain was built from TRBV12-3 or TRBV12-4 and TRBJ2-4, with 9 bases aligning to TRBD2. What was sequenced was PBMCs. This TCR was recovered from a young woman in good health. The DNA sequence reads TGTGCCAGCAGTTCCCGACTAGCGGAAAACATTCAGTACTTC. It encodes CASSSRLAENIQYF.